This T cell receptor beta chain was captured in a study of T cell responses to AZD1222 COVID-19 vaccine. For the study at large: Pooled samples include second doses given at about 4 or 12 weeks.

Data came from immunoSEQ multiplex PCR; TCRdb stores just in-frame clones and leaves some out. The data hold approximately 100,000 clones, with about 86% observed a single time. V gave up 7 bases and J gave up 0 bases, with 11 bases separating them. CDR3 length: 14 amino acids. Germline V gene sequence: CDR1 LNHDA, CDR2 SQIVND (reference sequence). Study-level findings and limits: Unmutated regions of variants are reportedly targeted by nearly half of spike-specific TCRs. Researchers report vaccine-associated CD4 TCRs spanning spike, with dominance at 160-218 and 743-854.

Details on this clone: Its antigen is still unknown.

The chain has TRBV19 and TRBJ2-3; D gene uncertain. This clonotype was sampled from an adult in good health. The material was peripheral blood, obtained on day 0 of AZD1222 vaccination. DNA for the CDR3: TGTGCCAGTAAGTCTGGGCCTAGCACAGATACGCAGTATTTT. It codes for CASKSGPSTDTQYF.